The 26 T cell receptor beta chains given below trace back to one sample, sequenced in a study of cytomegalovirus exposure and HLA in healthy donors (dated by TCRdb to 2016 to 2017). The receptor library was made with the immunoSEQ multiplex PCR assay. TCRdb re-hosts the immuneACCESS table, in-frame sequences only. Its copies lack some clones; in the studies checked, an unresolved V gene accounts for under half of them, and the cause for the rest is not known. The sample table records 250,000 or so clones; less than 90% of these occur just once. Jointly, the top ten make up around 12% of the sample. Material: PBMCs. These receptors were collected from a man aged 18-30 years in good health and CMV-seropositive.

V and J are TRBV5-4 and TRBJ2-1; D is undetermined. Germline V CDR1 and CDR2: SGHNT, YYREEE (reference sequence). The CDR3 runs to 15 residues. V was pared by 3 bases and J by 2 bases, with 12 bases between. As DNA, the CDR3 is TGTGCCAGCAGCTCCAACTGGTTGCCCTACAATGAGCAGTTCTTC. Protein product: CASSSNWLPYNEQFF. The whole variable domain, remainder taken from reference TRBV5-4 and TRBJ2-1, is ETGVTQSPTHLIKTRGQQVTLRCSSQSGHNTVSWYQQALGQGPQFIFQYYREEENGRGNFPPRFSGLQFPNYSSELNVNALELDDSALYLCASSSNWLPYNEQFFGPGTRLTVL.

The CDR3 DNA is TGCGCCAGCAGCTCTGGGGTTTCGGGGGCGTGGATTGAGCAGTTCTTC. Translating it yields CASSSGVSGAWIEQFF. The V call is TRBV5-1, the J call TRBJ2-1; the D call may be TRBD1 or TRBD2 (6 bases each). The V and J ends lost 3 bases and 9 bases respectively, with 22 bases between them. The CDR3 spans 16 residues. From germline, CDR1 is SGHRS and CDR2 YFSETQ.

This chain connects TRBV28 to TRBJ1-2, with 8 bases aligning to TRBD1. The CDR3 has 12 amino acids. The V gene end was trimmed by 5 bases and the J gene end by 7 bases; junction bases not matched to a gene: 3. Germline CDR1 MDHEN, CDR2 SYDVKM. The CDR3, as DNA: TGTGCCAGCAGTGAACAGGGGGTTGGCTACACCTTC. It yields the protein CASSEQGVGYTF.

CDR3 amino acids: CASSSGREGDTQYF. Here the CDR3 DNA reads TGCGCCAGCAGCTCTGGACGGGAGGGAGATACGCAGTATTTT. The chain combines TRBV5-1 with TRBJ2-3; 8 positions match TRBD2. From germline, CDR1 is SGHRS and CDR2 YFSETQ. The junction had 5 bases not matched to a gene; V was cut back by 3 bases and J by 5 bases. The CDR3 has 14 residues.

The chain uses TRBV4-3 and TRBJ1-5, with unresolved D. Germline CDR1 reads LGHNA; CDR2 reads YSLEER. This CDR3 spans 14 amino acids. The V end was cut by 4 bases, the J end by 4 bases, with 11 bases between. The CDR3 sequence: CASSLNGVNQPQHF. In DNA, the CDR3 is TGCGCCAGCAGCCTTAACGGGGTGAATCAGCCCCAGCATTTT.

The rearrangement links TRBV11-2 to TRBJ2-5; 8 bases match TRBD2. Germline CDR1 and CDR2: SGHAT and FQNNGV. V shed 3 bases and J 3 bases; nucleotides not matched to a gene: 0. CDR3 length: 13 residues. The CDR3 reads CASSFSGKETQYF. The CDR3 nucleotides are TGTGCCAGCAGCTTTAGCGGGAAAGAGACCCAGTACTTC.

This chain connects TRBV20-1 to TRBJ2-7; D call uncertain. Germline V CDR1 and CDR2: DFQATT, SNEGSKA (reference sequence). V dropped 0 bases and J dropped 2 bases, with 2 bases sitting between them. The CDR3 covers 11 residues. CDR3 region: CSARETYEQYF. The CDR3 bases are TGCAGTGCTAGAGAAACCTACGAGCAGTACTTC.

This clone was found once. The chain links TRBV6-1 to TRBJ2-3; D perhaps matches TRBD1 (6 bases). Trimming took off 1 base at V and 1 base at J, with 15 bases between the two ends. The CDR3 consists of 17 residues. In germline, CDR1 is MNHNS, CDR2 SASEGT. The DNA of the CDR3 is TGTGCCAGCAGTGAAGGTCTCCGACAGGCCGGCACAGATACGCAGTATTTT. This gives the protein CASSEGLRQAGTDTQYF.

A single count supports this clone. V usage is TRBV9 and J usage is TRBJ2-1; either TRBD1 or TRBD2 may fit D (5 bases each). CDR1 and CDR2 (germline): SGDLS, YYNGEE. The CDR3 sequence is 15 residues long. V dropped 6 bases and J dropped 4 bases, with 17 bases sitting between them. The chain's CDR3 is CASNSNGASYNEQFF. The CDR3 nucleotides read TGTGCCAGCAACTCTAACGGGGCAAGTTACAATGAGCAGTTCTTC.

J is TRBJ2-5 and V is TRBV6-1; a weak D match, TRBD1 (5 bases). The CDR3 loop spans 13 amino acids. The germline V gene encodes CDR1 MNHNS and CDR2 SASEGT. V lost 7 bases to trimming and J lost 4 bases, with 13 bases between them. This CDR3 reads CASTAQGPETQYF. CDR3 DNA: TGTGCCAGCACCGCTCAGGGTCCAGAGACCCAGTACTTC.

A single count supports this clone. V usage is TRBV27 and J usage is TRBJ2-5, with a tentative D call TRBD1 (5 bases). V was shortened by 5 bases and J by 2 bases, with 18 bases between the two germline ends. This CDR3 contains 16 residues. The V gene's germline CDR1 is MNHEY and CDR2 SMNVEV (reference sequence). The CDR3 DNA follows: TGTGCCAGCAGTCCCCTTAGCAGGACAACTCAAGAGACCCAGTACTTC. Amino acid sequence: CASSPLSRTTQETQYF.

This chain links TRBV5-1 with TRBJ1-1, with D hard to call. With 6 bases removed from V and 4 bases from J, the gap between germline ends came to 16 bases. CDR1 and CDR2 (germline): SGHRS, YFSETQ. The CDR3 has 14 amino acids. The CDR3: CASMWLGAGTEAFF. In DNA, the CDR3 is TGCGCCAGCATGTGGCTCGGAGCGGGCACTGAAGCTTTCTTT.

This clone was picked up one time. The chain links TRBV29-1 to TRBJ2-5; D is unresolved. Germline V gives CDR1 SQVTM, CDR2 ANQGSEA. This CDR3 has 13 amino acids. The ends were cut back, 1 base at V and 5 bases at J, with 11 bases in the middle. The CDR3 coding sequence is TGCAGCGTTGAAGTTAGACAATCGGAGACCCAGTACTTC. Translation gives CSVEVRQSETQYF.

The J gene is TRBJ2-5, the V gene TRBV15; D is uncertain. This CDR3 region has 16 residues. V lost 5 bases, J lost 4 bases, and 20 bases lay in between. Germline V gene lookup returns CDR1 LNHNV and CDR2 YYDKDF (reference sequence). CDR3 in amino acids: CATSDEWVATRETQYF. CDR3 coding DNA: TGTGCCACCAGCGATGAATGGGTGGCTACCCGAGAGACCCAGTACTTC.

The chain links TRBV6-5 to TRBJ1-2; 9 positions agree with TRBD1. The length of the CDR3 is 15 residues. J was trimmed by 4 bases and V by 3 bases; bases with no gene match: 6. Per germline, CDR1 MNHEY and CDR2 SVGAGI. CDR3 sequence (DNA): TGTGCCAGCAGTTATGCCGGGACAGGGACCTATGGCTACACCTTC. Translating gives CASSYAGTGTYGYTF.

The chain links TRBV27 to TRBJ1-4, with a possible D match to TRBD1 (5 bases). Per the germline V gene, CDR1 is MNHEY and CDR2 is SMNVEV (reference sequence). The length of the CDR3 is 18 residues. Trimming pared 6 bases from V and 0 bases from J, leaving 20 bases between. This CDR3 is CASSELSRGATTNEKLFF. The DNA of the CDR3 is TGTGCCAGCAGCGAACTCTCTAGAGGGGCGACAACTAATGAAAAACTGTTTTTT.

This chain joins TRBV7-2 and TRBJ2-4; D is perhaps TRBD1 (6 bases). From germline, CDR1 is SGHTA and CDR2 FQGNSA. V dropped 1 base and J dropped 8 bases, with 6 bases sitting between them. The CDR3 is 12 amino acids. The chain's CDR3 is CASSLEGDIQYF. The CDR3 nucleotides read TGTGCCAGCAGCTTAGAGGGGGACATTCAGTACTTC. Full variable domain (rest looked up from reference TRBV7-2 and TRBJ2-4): GAGVSQSPSNKVTEKGKDVELRCDPISGHTALYWYRQSLGQGLEFLIYFQGNSAPDKSGLPSDRFSAERTGGSVSTLTIQRTQQEDSAVYLCASSLEGDIQYFGAGTRLSVL.

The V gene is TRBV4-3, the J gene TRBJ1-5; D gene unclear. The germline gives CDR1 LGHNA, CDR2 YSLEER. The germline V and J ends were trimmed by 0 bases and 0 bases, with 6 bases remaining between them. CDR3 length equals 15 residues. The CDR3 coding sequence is TGCGCCAGCAGCCAAGATGGGATTAGCAATCAGCCCCAGCATTTT. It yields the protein CASSQDGISNQPQHF.

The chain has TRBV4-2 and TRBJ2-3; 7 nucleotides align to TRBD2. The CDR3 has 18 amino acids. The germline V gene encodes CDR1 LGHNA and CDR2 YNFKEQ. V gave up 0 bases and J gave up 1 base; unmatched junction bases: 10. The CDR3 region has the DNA TGTGCCAGCAGCCAAGATGGTGGCAGCGGGGCTGGCACAGATACGCAGTATTTT. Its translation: CASSQDGGSGAGTDTQYF.

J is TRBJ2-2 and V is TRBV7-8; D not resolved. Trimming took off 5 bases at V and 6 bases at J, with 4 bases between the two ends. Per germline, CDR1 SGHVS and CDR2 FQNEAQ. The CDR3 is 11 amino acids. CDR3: CASSRSGELFF. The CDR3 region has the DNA TGTGCCAGCAGCCGGTCCGGGGAGCTGTTTTTT.

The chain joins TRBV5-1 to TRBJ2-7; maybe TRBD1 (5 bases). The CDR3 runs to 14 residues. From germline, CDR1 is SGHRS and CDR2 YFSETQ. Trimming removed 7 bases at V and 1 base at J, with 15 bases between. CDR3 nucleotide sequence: TGCGCCAGCGGCCTGACAGTTCAATCCTACGAGCAGTACTTC. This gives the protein CASGLTVQSYEQYF.

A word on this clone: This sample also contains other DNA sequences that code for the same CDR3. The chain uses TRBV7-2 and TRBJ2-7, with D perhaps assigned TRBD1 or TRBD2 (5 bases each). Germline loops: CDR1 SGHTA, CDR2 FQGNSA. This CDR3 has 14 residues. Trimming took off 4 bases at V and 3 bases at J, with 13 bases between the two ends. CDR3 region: CASSSGTGYYEQYF. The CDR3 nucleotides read TGTGCCAGCAGCTCGGGGACGGGCTACTACGAGCAGTACTTC.

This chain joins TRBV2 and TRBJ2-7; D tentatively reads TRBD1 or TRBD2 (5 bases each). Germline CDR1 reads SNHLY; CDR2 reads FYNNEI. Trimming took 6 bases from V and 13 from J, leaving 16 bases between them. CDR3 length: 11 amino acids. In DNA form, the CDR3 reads TGTGCCAGCAGGGGGTGGGACCGGTCTTACTTC. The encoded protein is CASRGWDRSYF. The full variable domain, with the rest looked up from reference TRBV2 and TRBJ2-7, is EPEVTQTPSHQVTQMGQEVILRCVPISNHLYFYWYRQILGQKVEFLVSFYNNEISEKSEIFDDQFSVERPDGSNFTLKIRSTKLEDSAMYFCASRGWDRSYFGPGTRLTVT.

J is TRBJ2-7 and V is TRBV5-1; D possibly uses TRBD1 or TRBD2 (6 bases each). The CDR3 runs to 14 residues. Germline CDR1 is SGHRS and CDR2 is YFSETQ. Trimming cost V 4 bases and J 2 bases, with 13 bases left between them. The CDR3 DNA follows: TGCGCCAGCAGCCCGGGGGACAATCCCTACGAGCAGTACTTC. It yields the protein CASSPGDNPYEQYF.

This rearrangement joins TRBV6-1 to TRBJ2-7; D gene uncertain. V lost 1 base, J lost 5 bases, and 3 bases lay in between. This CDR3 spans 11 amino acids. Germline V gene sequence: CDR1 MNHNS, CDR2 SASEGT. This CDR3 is CASSEVDEQYF. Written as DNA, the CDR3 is TGTGCCAGCAGTGAAGTCGACGAGCAGTACTTC.

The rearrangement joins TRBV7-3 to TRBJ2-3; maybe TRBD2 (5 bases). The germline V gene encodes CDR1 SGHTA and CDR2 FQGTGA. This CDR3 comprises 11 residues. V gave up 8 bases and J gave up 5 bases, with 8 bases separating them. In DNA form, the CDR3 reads TGTGCCAGCGGCGAGGGAGATACGCAGTATTTT. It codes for CASGEGDTQYF.